The next 28 T cell receptor beta chains were all read from a single sample in a study of cytomegalovirus exposure and HLA in healthy donors. Sequencing was performed with immunoSEQ multiplex PCR; in TCRdb, only in-frame clones are kept and a portion is missing. The table has tens of thousands of clones, about 93% seen once; the top ten hold under 4%. Sample: PBMCs. The receptors were sampled from a woman aged 18-29 years in good health and CMV-seropositive.

This CDR3 is CASSPTLSSGQGVEAFF. The CDR3 DNA reads as TGTGCCAGCAGTCCTACCTTGTCATCGGGACAGGGGGTTGAAGCTTTCTTT. This rearrangement joins TRBV27 to TRBJ1-1; TRBD1 aligns across 11 bases. This CDR3 is built from 17 residues. The J segment lost 7 bases and the V segment lost 5 bases, leaving 15 bases of the junction unmatched. Germline CDR1 and CDR2: MNHEY and SMNVEV (reference sequence).

Only one count was recorded for this clone. The chain has TRBV6-1 and TRBJ2-7; no clear D gene. V was shortened by 3 bases and J by 3 bases, with 9 bases between the two germline ends. Per germline, CDR1 MNHNS and CDR2 SASEGT. CDR3 length: 13 residues. In DNA form, the CDR3 reads TGTGCCAGCAGTGATTTGTCGGTCTACGAGCAGTACTTC. Translated, it gives CASSDLSVYEQYF.

The gene calls are TRBV27 and TRBJ2-7; possible D gene TRBD2, 5 bases. The CDR3 totals 13 residues. V was clipped by 5 bases and J by 4 bases, with 12 bases between them. Germline CDR1 reads MNHEY; CDR2 reads SMNVEV (reference sequence). The CDR3 DNA reads as TGTGCCAGCAGTGACTACGACCGTTACGAGCAGTACTTC. This sequence encodes CASSDYDRYEQYF.

The gene calls are TRBV5-1 and TRBJ2-7; maybe TRBD1 (5 bases). Germline CDR1 and CDR2: SGHRS and YFSETQ. The CDR3 sequence is 12 residues long. Trimming pared 5 bases from V and 0 bases from J, leaving 6 bases between. CDR3 in amino acids: CASRGLSYEQYF. In DNA, the CDR3 is TGCGCCAGCAGGGGGCTCTCCTACGAGCAGTACTTC.

V and J are TRBV6-1 and TRBJ1-4; D is undetermined. The germline CDR1 and CDR2 sequences are MNHNS and SASEGT. The CDR3 contains 14 residues. The V end was cut by 2 bases, the J end by 8 bases, with 12 bases between. The CDR3 spells CASSERGREEKLFF. The CDR3, as DNA: TGTGCCAGCAGTGAACGTGGCCGGGAGGAAAAACTGTTTTTT.

The chain is built from TRBV7-3 and TRBJ2-5; possible D gene TRBD2, 7 bases. CDR3 size: 16 residues. CDR1 SGHTA and CDR2 FQGTGA come from the germline V gene. Trimming shortened V by 4 bases and J by 6 bases, and 21 bases separated the two germline ends. In nucleotides, the CDR3 is TGTGCCAGCAGCTCTGGAAGGTGGGAGGGGGTAAAGACCCAGTACTTC. Translating it yields CASSSGRWEGVKTQYF.

Here the CDR3 DNA reads TGTGCCAGCAGAGGTCGGGGGAACCTTAATGAAAAACTGTTTTTT. The encoded protein is CASRGRGNLNEKLFF. The chain has TRBV4-2 and TRBJ1-4; possible D gene TRBD1, 5 bases. The germline V gene encodes CDR1 LGHNA and CDR2 YNFKEQ. Trimming took off 6 bases at V and 4 bases at J, with 15 bases between the two ends. The CDR3 is 15 amino acids.

The chain employs TRBV18 and TRBJ1-2, with D unresolved. The germline gives CDR1 KGHSH, CDR2 LQKENI. With 3 bases removed from V and 3 bases from J, the gap between germline ends came to 14 bases. CDR3 length equals 15 residues. The CDR3 region has the DNA TGTGCCAGCTCACCTCGGGGATTCGCCTACTATGGCTACACCTTC. Translation: CASSPRGFAYYGYTF. Together with reference TRBV18 and TRBJ1-2, the CDR3 gives the full variable domain: NAGVMQNPRHLVRRRGQEARLRCSPMKGHSHVYWYRQLPEEGLKFMVYLQKENIIDESGMPKERFSAEFPKEGPSILRIQQVVRGDSAAYFCASSPRGFAYYGYTFGSGTRLTVV.

The chain has TRBV19 and TRBJ2-7, with D tentatively TRBD2 (7 bases). The ends were cut back, 0 bases at V and 2 bases at J, with 14 bases in the middle. Germline V lookup: CDR1 LNHDA, CDR2 SQIVND (reference sequence). The CDR3 is 16 residues long. The chain's CDR3 is CASSIEGRGATYEQYF. For the CDR3, the DNA is TGTGCCAGTAGTATAGAAGGCCGGGGGGCGACCTACGAGCAGTACTTC.

V and J are TRBV13 and TRBJ1-1; TRBD1 agrees at 7 bases. V lost 5 bases, J lost 0 bases, and 9 bases stayed unmatched. This CDR3 comprises 16 residues. Germline values: CDR1 PRHDT, CDR2 FYEKMQ (reference sequence). CDR3 sequence reads: CASSIRDREMNTEAFF. CDR3 bases: TGTGCCAGCAGCATTCGGGACAGAGAGATGAACACTGAAGCTTTCTTT.

This chain uses TRBV9 with TRBJ2-7; 10 bases align to TRBD1. The CDR3 spans 14 residues. Per germline, CDR1 SGDLS and CDR2 YYNGEE. J gave up 5 bases and V 4 bases, and 6 bases lay outside the gene matches. The CDR3 DNA reads TGTGCCAGCAGCACGAGACAGGGGGCGGACGAGCAGTACTTC. As protein: CASSTRQGADEQYF.

The rearrangement joins TRBV27 to TRBJ2-1, with 7 bases identical to TRBD2. The CDR3 length is 15 residues. The germline V gene has CDR1 MNHEY and CDR2 SMNVEV (reference sequence). V trimming: 2 bases; J trimming: 8 bases; junction bases outside the gene matches: 9. The CDR3 reads CASSLIGAGEDEQFF. The CDR3 coding sequence is TGTGCCAGCAGTTTAATTGGGGCGGGGGAAGATGAGCAGTTCTTC.

This clone was counted between two and nine times. This sequence joins TRBV28 and TRBJ1-6; a possible D gene is TRBD1 (6 bases). The germline V gene encodes CDR1 MDHEN and CDR2 SYDVKM. Trimming stripped 6 bases from V and 0 bases from J, with 9 bases between. The CDR3 has 15 residues. The CDR3 protein is CASRPTGSYNSPLHF. DNA for the CDR3: TGTGCCAGCAGGCCGACAGGCTCCTATAATTCACCCCTCCACTTT.

This chain connects TRBV30 to TRBJ1-1; no definite D call. Germline V gene sequence: CDR1 GTSNPN, CDR2 SVGIG (reference sequence). CDR3 length: 14 residues. Trimming cost V 4 bases and J 1 base, with 13 bases left between them. The CDR3 region has the DNA TGTGCCTGGACAGCGAGACGGGGGAACACTGAAGCTTTCTTT. Its translation is CAWTARRGNTEAFF.

The rearrangement uses TRBV11-2 and TRBJ2-1, with D possibly TRBD1 on 6 matching bases. Germline CDR1 reads SGHAT; CDR2 reads FQNNGV. CDR3 length: 14 residues. The V gene lost 1 base and the J gene lost 9 bases, with 13 bases spanning the gap. The CDR3 loop reads CASSLGNRASEQFF. The CDR3 DNA is TGTGCCAGCAGCTTAGGAAACAGGGCCAGTGAGCAGTTCTTC.

This clone was found a few times. This sequence joins TRBV15 and TRBJ1-5; D may be TRBD1 (5 bases). Between the trimmed V and J ends, which lost 6 bases and 3 bases, there was a span of 12 bases. CDR1 and CDR2 from the germline V gene are LNHNV and YYDKDF (reference sequence). This CDR3 comprises 14 residues. Here the CDR3 DNA reads TGTGCCACCAGGGAAGCAGGGAACAATCAGCCCCAGCATTTT. It encodes CATREAGNNQPQHF.

CDR3 sequence reads: CASSQDSQLSYEQYF. In DNA form, the CDR3 reads TGCGCCAGCAGCCAAGATTCACAGCTATCCTACGAGCAGTACTTC. The chain links TRBV4-3 to TRBJ2-7; D is unclear. Germline V lookup: CDR1 LGHNA, CDR2 YSLEER. The CDR3 is 15 amino acids. Trimming pared 0 bases from V and 1 base from J, leaving 10 bases between.

The rearrangement links TRBV11-1 to TRBJ2-5, with a possible D match to TRBD1 (5 bases). The V gene's germline CDR1 is SGHAT and CDR2 FQDESV (reference sequence). The CDR3 is 12 amino acids. V lost 2 bases, J lost 4 bases, and 5 bases lay in between. This chain's CDR3 is CASSLRGETQYF. DNA for the CDR3: TGTGCCAGCAGCTTAAGGGGAGAGACCCAGTACTTC.

V usage is TRBV19 and J usage is TRBJ2-1; D unresolved. Germline V lookup: CDR1 LNHDA, CDR2 SQIVND (reference sequence). The CDR3 has 14 amino acids. The V and J ends lost 0 bases and 5 bases respectively, with 8 bases between them. CDR3 DNA sequence: TGTGCCAGTAGTATAGACGAGCCACACAATGAGCAGTTCTTC. Translating gives CASSIDEPHNEQFF.

This chain connects TRBV28 to TRBJ1-2, with D tentatively TRBD1 (6 bases). V was shortened by 5 bases and J by 4 bases, with 17 bases between the two germline ends. In germline, CDR1 is MDHEN, CDR2 SYDVKM. This CDR3 spans 15 amino acids. The CDR3 loop reads CASSLGADSPYGYTF. DNA of the CDR3: TGTGCCAGCAGTCTGGGAGCGGACAGCCCCTATGGCTACACCTTC.

Here the CDR3 DNA reads TGTGCCAGCACCAACGAGGGGGGGGCCGCAGATACGCAGTATTTT. Translated: CASTNEGGAADTQYF. The rearrangement links TRBV7-9 to TRBJ2-3, with D possibly being TRBD2 (7 bases). V dropped 7 bases and J dropped 4 bases, with 18 bases sitting between them. Germline V gene sequence: CDR1 SEHNR, CDR2 FQNEAQ (reference sequence). The CDR3 runs 15 residues.

The chain combines TRBV5-6 with TRBJ1-1, with 8 bases fitting TRBD1. J was trimmed by 3 bases and V by 4 bases; bases with no gene match: 5. Germline CDR1 is SGHDT and CDR2 is YYEEEE. The CDR3 has 14 residues. This CDR3 reads CASSANRGDTEAFF. In DNA form, the CDR3 reads TGTGCCAGCAGCGCAAACAGGGGGGACACTGAAGCTTTCTTT.

The chain couples TRBV7-2 to TRBJ1-1, with a weak D call TRBD1 (6 bases). The CDR3 is 15 amino acids. Per the germline V gene, CDR1 is SGHTA and CDR2 is FQGNSA. Trimming removed 0 bases at V and 1 base at J, with 9 bases between. The CDR3 DNA reads TGTGCCAGCAGCTTAGCGCCAGGGGCGAACACTGAAGCTTTCTTT. Amino acids: CASSLAPGANTEAFF. The variable domain in full, with the rest retrieved from reference TRBV7-2 and TRBJ1-1, is GAGVSQSPSNKVTEKGKDVELRCDPISGHTALYWYRQSLGQGLEFLIYFQGNSAPDKSGLPSDRFSAERTGGSVSTLTIQRTQQEDSAVYLCASSLAPGANTEAFFGQGTRLTVV.

The J gene is TRBJ1-5, the V gene TRBV7-8, with 9 bases matching TRBD1. CDR3 size: 16 residues. With 5 bases clipped from V and 1 base from J, the junction kept 6 bases outside the gene matches. CDR1 is SGHVS and CDR2 is FQNEAQ in the germline V gene. The CDR3 sequence: CASSLQGAGSNQPQHF. The CDR3 DNA sequence: TGTGCCAGCAGCCTACAGGGGGCAGGAAGCAATCAGCCCCAGCATTTT.

V gene TRBV29-1 combines with J gene TRBJ1-2; 9 nucleotides agree with TRBD1. This CDR3 contains 14 residues. The V segment lost 5 bases and the J segment 4 bases; nucleotides outside the gene matches: 8. Germline V gene sequence: CDR1 SQVTM, CDR2 ANQGSEA. This CDR3 reads CSVTGGVDGYGYTF. CDR3 nucleotides: TGCAGCGTTACAGGGGGCGTAGATGGCTATGGCTACACCTTC.

The J gene is TRBJ1-1, the V gene TRBV5-6; D call uncertain. V was pared by 2 bases and J by 4 bases, with 9 bases between. The length of the CDR3 is 13 residues. Per the germline V gene, CDR1 is SGHDT and CDR2 is YYEEEE. The CDR3 nucleotides read TGTGCCAGCAGCTTTAGCGGGGTCACTGAAGCTTTCTTT. It is translated as CASSFSGVTEAFF.

This chain joins TRBV7-9 and TRBJ2-3; no clear D gene. With 4 bases removed from V and 2 bases from J, the gap between germline ends came to 4 bases. The V gene's germline CDR1 is SEHNR and CDR2 FQNEAQ (reference sequence). This CDR3 is 12 amino acids long. The CDR3 loop reads CASSSHTDTQYF. In DNA, the CDR3 is TGTGCCAGCAGCTCACACACAGATACGCAGTATTTT.

The genes are TRBV19 and TRBJ2-1, with TRBD2 as a possible D gene (7 bases). V dropped 3 bases and J dropped 7 bases, with 10 bases sitting between them. This CDR3 spans 13 amino acids. CDR1 is LNHDA, CDR2 SQIVND, per germline (reference sequence). CDR3 loop: CASSIAGANEQFF. The CDR3, as DNA: TGTGCCAGTAGTATCGCGGGGGCTAATGAGCAGTTCTTC.